This T cell receptor (beta chain) was documented in a study of cytomegalovirus exposure and HLA in healthy donors. Study in general: Out of roughly 200 million T cells, an earlier analysis found over 100 million unique TCR beta sequences in total.

This clone turned up a few times. 60 Vbeta and 13 Jbeta primers were used in PCR. Generated by immunoSEQ multiplex PCR, the TCRdb table keeps only in-frame clones and is missing some. The sample has around 190,000 clones, about 86% seen once. Germline loops: CDR1 SGDLS, CDR2 YYNGEE. CDR3 length: 13 residues. V was clipped by 2 bases and J by 3 bases, with 9 bases between them. The receptor's source is a man between 40 and 49 years old in good health and CMV-seropositive. The V and J genes are TRBV9 and TRBJ2-7, with D possibly being TRBD1 (6 bases). Sequencing was done on a sample of PBMCs. The CDR3 coding sequence is TGTGCCAGCAGCGTGGACAGCAACTACGAGCAGTACTTC. This gives the protein CASSVDSNYEQYF.